This T cell receptor (beta chain) was obtained from a study of technical replicates of blood from several donors. Method: immunoSEQ multiplex PCR; TCRdb's copy keeps in-frame clones and lacks some. The table includes about 100,000 clones, approximately 96% detected once. This CDR3 region has 13 residues. CDR1 is MNHEY and CDR2 is SVGAGI in the germline V gene. V was pared by 6 bases and J by 3 bases, with 11 bases between. The sequence was collected from a human donor in good health. Sequencing input: T cells isolated from PBMCs. The V call is TRBV6-5, the J call TRBJ2-5, with TRBD1 as a possible D gene (6 bases). CDR3 bases: TGTGCCAGCAGGCGATCAGGGGAAGAGACCCAGTACTTC. Protein sequence: CASRRSGEETQYF.